This entry features one TCR beta chain sequence. The antigen it recognizes is unknown. The sample holds no much larger clone one base away, and base qualities are not on file. Per the publication, the time point label means: 180 days after allo-HCT. Blood from recipients was drawn about 28 days before transplant and again at days 30, 100 and 180 after transplant. Nuclei Lysis Solution was used to extract genomic DNA from fresh or cryopreserved unfractionated peripheral blood mononuclear cells. The entry originates in a study of T cell clonotyping in hematopoietic cell transplantation (dated by TCRdb to the early 2020s). About the full investigation: In the study, 135 blood samples were gathered from approximately 35 consecutive transplant recipients and their related donors. Patient recruitment ran from 2015 to January 2017, and follow-up continued until late 2020 or death. What the research found in general, with its limitations: After transplant, TCR diversity in recipients dropped, and pathologically expanded clonotypes increased progressively from day 30 to day 180. Recipient repertoires showed only a small fraction of overlap with donor repertoires, and over 95% appeared de novo at the given depth. The sample size was limited, and CD4 and CD8 repertoire contributions could not be separated because cells were not sorted. Donor and pretransplant recipient Inverse Simpson Index values predicted broader posttransplant TCR repertoire diversity.

The immunoSEQ assay, a bias-controlled multiplex PCR with V- and J-specific primers, was used to amplify TCR beta CDR3 regions from genomic DNA. In a second PCR step, a proprietary barcode and Illumina adapter sequences were attached to the CDR3 amplicons. An Illumina MiSeq instrument was used to sequence the CDR3 libraries. For the original study's pipeline: immunoSEQ Analyzer 3.0 was used for export and quality control, with R Bioconductor and Immunarch used for downstream analyses. Repertoire metrics were calculated using only productive rearrangements within the normalized downsampled data set. Pathologically expanded clonotypes were defined as those larger than 5 templates in the normalized cohort. The Inverse Simpson Index served as the measure of repertoire diversity. To capture all clonotypes, CMV-specificity analyses were performed on the non-normalized data set. This immuneACCESS table, as held by TCRdb, lists in-frame sequences with V and J called but not all clones. Of the missing ones, under half trace to an unresolved V gene in checked studies; the others have no known cause. Clone size and V and J calls were adopted from that table, with D and trimming inferred from the DNA. For this sample there are under 10,000 clones; more than 80% appear just once. The top ten clones comprise under 5% of the sample.

The sequence came from a female patient between 50 and 59 years old who had an allogeneic stem cell transplant from an unrelated donor, so the T cells may come from the graft donor. Some clones in this sample may be carry-over from other donors' samples. The source was peripheral blood mononuclear cells, collected 180 days after allogeneic stem cell transplant.

In nucleotides, the sequence is TGTGCCAGCGGTACTATCGGGACAGGCACCGGGGAGCTGTTTTTT. It translates to CASGTIGTGTGELFF. The chain joins TRBV28 to TRBJ2-2, and 8 junctional nucleotides match TRBD1. Clipping removes 8 bases from V and 4 bases from J, with 9 as the unmatched junction base count. CDR1 and CDR2 are read off the germline V gene as MDHEN and SYDVKM. The CDR3 contains 15 residues, cysteine and phenylalanine counted. Kept here is only the CDR3 DNA, which spans 45 bases and is read in frame from base 1.